This T cell receptor (beta chain) was sequenced during a study of T cell responses to AZD1222 COVID-19 vaccine. TCRdb keeps only in-frame clones here, not all; method: immunoSEQ multiplex PCR. There are some 130,000 clones in the sample; roughly 85% occur only once, and 7.9% lies in the top ten. The table lists this clone with a few counts. The CDR3 totals 12 residues. The germline gives CDR1 LNHDA, CDR2 SQIVND (reference sequence). After removal of 9 bases from V and 2 bases from J, the junction contained 2 bases not matched to a gene. The rearrangement uses TRBV19 and TRBJ2-7; 9 bases line up with TRBD1. The sequence derives from an adult who received the MenACWY meningococcal vaccine as a control. The sample was peripheral blood, taken 28 days after the second dose of the MenACWY control vaccine. This CDR3 is CASGTGPYEQYF. CDR3 DNA: TGTGCCAGCGGGACAGGGCCCTACGAGCAGTACTTC.